The 17 T cell receptor beta chains given below trace back to one sample, sequenced in a study of breast tumors, draining lymph nodes, adjacent tissues. The lymph nodes were axillary draining lymph nodes from breast cancer patients. MiXCR, applied by TCRdb to the multiplex PCR reads, yields one record per CDR3 protein. The repertoire holds 150,000 to 200,000 distinct CDR3 sequences, with around 33% as singletons. Material: axillary lymph node tissue. The receptors stem from a female donor with breast cancer. Some clones in this sample may be carry-over from other donors' samples.

This clonotype has just a few counts. The V call is TRBV6-6, the J call TRBJ2-1; 10 bases line up with TRBD2. This CDR3 contains 17 residues. The J segment lost 6 bases and the V segment lost 5 bases, leaving 13 bases of the junction unmatched. From germline, CDR1 is MNHNY and CDR2 SVGAGI (reference sequence). DNA for the CDR3: TGTGCCAGCAGTCCTACACAACTAGCGGGGAAACGCAATGAGCAGTTCTTC. It encodes CASSPTQLAGKRNEQFF.

This clonotype has a handful of counts. J is TRBJ1-1 and V is TRBV7-9; D gene uncertain. From germline, CDR1 is SEHNR and CDR2 FQNEAQ (reference sequence). The CDR3 totals 13 residues. V lost 2 bases and J lost 4, with 8 bases in between. CDR3 residues: CASSLREGTEAFF. CDR3 bases: TGTGCCAGCAGCTTAAGGGAGGGCACTGAAGCTTTCTTT.

This clonotype was detected once. The J gene is TRBJ1-5, the V gene TRBV7-9, with D maybe TRBD1 (5 bases). Trimming shortened V by 3 bases and J by 6 bases, and 12 bases separated the two germline ends. The CDR3 runs 14 residues. Per the germline V gene, CDR1 is SEHNR and CDR2 is FQNEAQ (reference sequence). CDR3 loop: CASSFGGGGQPQHF. The CDR3 DNA follows: TGTGCCAGCAGCTTCGGGGGGGGAGGTCAGCCCCAGCATTTT.

This clonotype was recorded a few times. This may stem from a read error, because a much larger clone lies one nucleotide away. This chain uses TRBV20-1 with TRBJ1-5; D gene uncertain. Germline values: CDR1 DFQATT, CDR2 SNEGSKA (reference sequence). This CDR3 has 14 residues. CDR3 loop: CSARNPDPNRPQHF. CDR3 bases: TGCAGTGCTAGGAACCCCGACCCCAATCGGCCCCAGCATTTT.

This clonotype was counted many times. The chain employs TRBV9 and TRBJ2-6; D gene uncertain. CDR3 size: 15 residues. The V gene's germline CDR1 is SGDLS and CDR2 YYNGEE. Trimming took 0 bases from V and 0 from J, leaving 4 bases between them. The CDR3 region has the DNA TGTGCCAGCAGCGTAGGGATCTCTGGGGCCAACGTCCTGACTTTC. It is translated as CASSVGISGANVLTF.

In the case of this clonotype: A single base separates this from a much larger clone, so it may be a read error. V is TRBV28 and J is TRBJ2-5; D ambiguous. CDR1 is MDHEN and CDR2 is SYDVKM in the germline V gene. CDR3 size: 12 residues. The CDR3 reads CASRQREEAQYF. The CDR3, as DNA: TGTGCCAGCAGGCAAAGGGAAGAGGCCCAGTACTTC.

A word on this clonotype: Since a much larger clone is just one base distant, this may be a read error. This CDR3 is missing its conserved last phenylalanine or tryptophan, likely due to a read error. The V and J genes are TRBV14 and TRBJ1-2; no reliable D call. This CDR3 has 13 residues. Germline V gene lookup returns CDR1 SGHDN and CDR2 FVKESK. V was clipped by 1 base and J by 5 bases, with 8 bases between them. This CDR3 reads CASSQARFYGYTS. CDR3 in DNA: TGTGCCAGCAGCCAAGCCCGCTTTTATGGCTACACCTCC.

Ten or more counts support this clonotype. The rearrangement joins TRBV7-3 to TRBJ2-2; a possible D gene is TRBD1 (5 bases). The ends were cut back, 5 bases at V and 4 bases at J, with 20 bases in the middle. The CDR3 is 17 residues long. Germline CDR1 and CDR2: SGHTA and FQGTGA. CDR3 loop: CASSPHPDTTGTGELFF. The CDR3 DNA reads as TGTGCCAGCAGCCCACACCCGGACACTACGGGCACCGGGGAGCTGTTTTTT.

The chain couples TRBV5-4 to TRBJ2-1, with 15 bases aligning to TRBD2. V lost 4 bases and J lost 9; bases outside the gene matches: 8. From germline, CDR1 is SGHNT and CDR2 YYREEE (reference sequence). The CDR3 loop spans 16 amino acids. The CDR3 DNA reads as TGTGCCAGCAGCCCGGGACTAGCGGGAGGAGGGGGTGAGCAGTTCTTC. Amino acids: CASSPGLAGGGGEQFF. Full variable domain (remainder filled in from reference TRBV5-4 and TRBJ2-1): ETGVTQSPTHLIKTRGQQVTLRCSSQSGHNTVSWYQQALGQGPQFIFQYYREEENGRGNFPPRFSGLQFPNYSSELNVNALELDDSALYLCASSPGLAGGGGEQFFGPGTRLTVL.

This clonotype has more than one count but fewer than ten. A read error may be the cause here, since a much bigger clone is one base away. The CDR3: CSAPPRTPYNEQFF. The CDR3 DNA reads as TGCAGTGCCCCTCCTCGCACCCCCTACAATGAGCAGTTCTTC. This sequence joins TRBV20-1 and TRBJ2-1; D is unresolved. CDR1 DFQATT and CDR2 SNEGSKA come from the germline V gene (reference sequence). There are 14 residues in the CDR3. V was trimmed by 6 bases and J by 2 bases, leaving 14 bases between them.

The chain couples TRBV7-8 to TRBJ1-4; 10 bases agree with TRBD1. Germline lookup yields CDR1 SGHVS and CDR2 FQNEAQ. The V and J ends lost 4 bases and 8 bases, in that order; junction bases with no gene match: 7. This CDR3 region has 15 residues. CDR3 in amino acids: CASSSWTGGREKLFF. CDR3 in DNA: TGTGCCAGCAGCTCATGGACAGGGGGTAGGGAAAAACTGTTTTTT.

At least ten counts were recorded for this clonotype. V gene TRBV19 combines with J gene TRBJ2-1; 14 positions match TRBD2. J gave up 7 bases and V 4 bases, and 6 bases lay outside the gene matches. Germline-derived CDR1 and CDR2 are LNHDA and SQIVND (reference sequence). The length of the CDR3 is 16 residues. Here the CDR3 DNA reads TGTGCCAGTAGTAGGACTAGCGGGAGGTCCCAGAATGAGCAGTTCTTC. Its protein product is CASSRTSGRSQNEQFF. Full variable domain (outside the CDR3, taken from reference TRBV19 and TRBJ2-1): DGGITQSPKYLFRKEGQNVTLSCEQNLNHDAMYWYRQDPGQGLRLIYYSQIVNDFQKGDIAEGYSVSREKKESFPLTVTSAQKNPTAFYLCASSRTSGRSQNEQFFGPGTRLTVL.

This clonotype was detected many times. The J gene is TRBJ1-2, the V gene TRBV5-4, with 9 positions matching TRBD1. The CDR3 loop spans 13 amino acids. Per germline, CDR1 SGHNT and CDR2 YYREEE (reference sequence). The V and J ends lost 5 bases and 8 bases, in that order; junction bases with no gene match: 7. The CDR3 region is CASSTTGGQGYTF. CDR3 DNA sequence: TGTGCCAGCAGTACAACAGGGGGCCAGGGCTACACCTTC.

This clonotype was seen repeatedly, ten times or more. The chain uses TRBV20-1 and TRBJ2-7; 11 bases fit TRBD1. J gave up 2 bases and V 5 bases, and 5 bases lay outside the gene matches. Germline V lookup: CDR1 DFQATT, CDR2 SNEGSKA (reference sequence). The CDR3 spans 14 residues. CDR3 nucleotide sequence: TGCAGTGCTTCGGGACAGGGGGGGCCCTACGAGCAGTACTTC. It codes for CSASGQGGPYEQYF.

The gene calls are TRBV18 and TRBJ2-5; D possibly corresponds to TRBD1 (6 bases). V was pared by 4 bases and J by 3 bases, with 18 bases between. The CDR3 has 16 amino acids. Per germline, CDR1 KGHSH and CDR2 LQKENI. In DNA, the CDR3 is TGTGCCAGCTCACTACTGACCCAGGGGCACGAAGAGACCCAGTACTTC. Its translation: CASSLLTQGHEETQYF.

The genes are TRBV24-1 and TRBJ1-5; D gene uncertain. Trimming took off 4 bases at V and 0 bases at J, with 6 bases between the two ends. CDR1 and CDR2 from the germline V gene are KGHDR and SFDVKD. The length of the CDR3 is 14 residues. The CDR3 is CATSDGASNQPQHF. CDR3 nucleotides: TGTGCCACCAGTGACGGAGCTAGCAATCAGCCCCAGCATTTT.

Points on this clonotype: A much more abundant neighbour one base away suggests this may be a read error. The chain carries TRBV3-1 and TRBJ2-1; D gene unclear. The CDR3 is 15 amino acids. Per germline, CDR1 LGHDT and CDR2 YNNKEL (reference sequence). The CDR3: CPSSPQGSRNNEQFF. The CDR3 bases are TGTCCCAGCAGCCCTCAAGGGTCCAGAAACAATGAGCAGTTCTTC.